What follows describes a single T cell receptor beta chain. The CDR3 contains 17 residues. CDR1 is SQVTM, CDR2 ANQGSEA, per germline. Trimming cost V 3 bases and J 0 bases; bases outside gene matches: 4. These data come from a study of ipilimumab plus nivolumab after autologous stem cell transplantation. The overall study: Myeloma patients were high-risk transplant-naive or relapsed within 3 years of first autologous transplant.

Checkpoint therapy with ipilimumab 1 mg/kg began 14 to 28 days after transplant. TCRdb keeps only in-frame clones here, not all; method: immunoSEQ multiplex PCR. The sample has about 40,000 clones, approximately 92% seen once. This clonotype was obtained from a male donor with multiple myeloma. This sample comprised PBMCs, obtained in a trial of ipilimumab plus nivolumab as post-transplant consolidation. The V gene is TRBV29-1, the J gene TRBJ2-6; TRBD1 agrees at 11 bases. The CDR3 here is CSVDRDRGSSGANVLTF. As DNA, the CDR3 is TGCAGCGTTGACCGGGACAGGGGGTCCTCTGGGGCCAACGTCCTGACTTTC.